The rows below give T cell receptor beta chains drawn from one sample of a study of identical twins. TCRdb independently ran MiXCR on the 5' RACE reads; one entry per CDR3 protein. This sample yields about 700,000 distinct CDR3 sequences, of which around 6.1% are seen a single time; 1.5% to 2% belongs to the top ten. Sequencing input: naive T cells sorted from blood. These TCRs come from a man aged 18 to 29 in good health. Both conserved end residues are part of each CDR3. The D gene is left open where the match is weak. Clone size is given for some rows only: seen once, a few or many times, or a class if the clone is expanded.

clone_size j_call v_call d_call cdr3_nt cdr3_aa
many TRBJ2-1 TRBV20-1 - TGCAGTGCTAGCACAAACCGGGAACCTGGGCAGTTCTTC CSASTNREPGQFF
many TRBJ1-2 TRBV10-3 - TGTGCCATCAGACAGGGCGATTCTGGCTACACCTTC CAIRQGDSGYTF
many TRBJ2-5 TRBV6-1 TRBD1 TGTGCCAGCAATAGGGACAGGGTCCGAGAGACCCAGTACTTC CASNRDRVRETQYF
few TRBJ1-1 TRBV12-3/TRBV12-4 - TGTGCCAGCCGCCGGGAGCAGCTGAACACTGAAGCTTTCTTT CASRREQLNTEAFF
many TRBJ2-7 TRBV10-3 - TGTGCCATCAGTGAGGCAGGGACCTACGAGCAGTACTTC CAISEAGTYEQYF
many TRBJ1-5 TRBV20-1 - TGCAGTGCTAGCAGCCCACAGCGGCTGGCAGAGCCCCAGCATTTT CSASSPQRLAEPQHF
- TRBJ2-4 TRBV5-1 - TGCGCCAGCATCGATATTCAGTACTTC CASIDIQYF
many TRBJ1-2 TRBV10-3 - TGTGCCATCAACTCGGACAGAAGTAGCGGCTACACCTTC CAINSDRSSGYTF
- TRBJ2-7 TRBV10-3 - TGTGCCATCAGTGAGGGTGGGCCTCAGTACTTC CAISEGGPQYF
few TRBJ1-4 TRBV5-1 - TGCGCCAGCAGCAACGGACGGTCCGGAGAAAAACTGTTTTTT CASSNGRSGEKLFF
many TRBJ2-3 TRBV10-3 - TGTGCCATCAGTGAGTCAAGGGGGACATCAGATACGCAGTATTTT CAISESRGTSDTQYF
few TRBJ1-4 TRBV5-1 TRBD1 TGCGCCAGCAGCTTGGGTACCCAGGGGGCCTCAGAAAAACTGTTTTTT CASSLGTQGASEKLFF
- TRBJ2-1 TRBV30 TRBD2 TGTGCCTGGAGTCCACTAGCGGGAGCTTACAATGAGCAGTTCTTC CAWSPLAGAYNEQFF
- TRBJ1-3 TRBV12-3/TRBV12-4 - TGTGCCAGCAGTCCGCCTTATCGGACCTCTGGAAACACCATATATTTT CASSPPYRTSGNTIYF
many TRBJ2-5 TRBV7-9 - TGTGCCAGCAGCCGAGCGACAGAAGCCCAAGAGACCCAGTACTTC CASSRATEAQETQYF
few TRBJ1-2 TRBV6-5 - TGTGCCACTACAACCGCGGACTATGGCTACACCTTC CATTTADYGYTF
- TRBJ2-1 TRBV7-9 TRBD2 TGTGCCAGCAGCCCCCGTCCGTCGTCTGCTAGCGGCAATGAGCAGTTCTTC CASSPRPSSASGNEQFF
few TRBJ2-4 TRBV4-1 TRBD1 TGCGCCAGCAGCCAGGGACAGGGGTGGGCCAAAAACATTCAGTACTTC CASSQGQGWAKNIQYF
many TRBJ2-3 TRBV5-1 TRBD2 TGCGCCAGCAGCTTTTTGACTAGCGACGATACGCAGTATTTT CASSFLTSDDTQYF
few TRBJ2-3 TRBV7-2 TRBD2 TGTGCCAGCGCAAGAGGAAGCGGGAGGGCCCCAGATACGCAGTATTTT CASARGSGRAPDTQYF
few TRBJ2-6 TRBV13 TRBD2 TGTGCCAGCAGCTTACTAGCGGGAGGGTTCCGCTCTGGGGCCAACGTCCTGACTTTC CASSLLAGGFRSGANVLTF
- TRBJ2-1 TRBV5-1 - TGCGCCAGCAGCCCCCTTGGGGGCTCTAAGCAGTTCTTC CASSPLGGSKQFF
many TRBJ2-1 TRBV9 TRBD2 TGTGCCAGCAGCGAGACTAGCGGGAGGGCGGATGAGCAGTTCTTC CASSETSGRADEQFF
many TRBJ2-3 TRBV20-1 TRBD2 TGCAGTGCGAGAAAACTAGCGGGGGAAGATACGCAGTATTTT CSARKLAGEDTQYF
few TRBJ2-1 TRBV19 - TGTGCCAGTAGTATTGGGGGCCATGAGCAGTTCTTC CASSIGGHEQFF
few TRBJ2-5 TRBV28 TRBD1 TGTGCCACCTACCGGGACAGGGGAGAGACCCAGTACTTC CATYRDRGETQYF
few TRBJ1-1 TRBV10-3 - TGTGCCACGGTTAGGGGGACTGAAGCTTTCTTT CATVRGTEAFF
many TRBJ2-3 TRBV6-1 TRBD1 TGTGCCAGCAGTACGGGACAGCCCTGGACAGATACGCAGTATTTT CASSTGQPWTDTQYF
- TRBJ1-1 TRBV2 - TGTGCCAGCAGGGCCGGGACGGCCATTAACACTGAAGCTTTCTTT CASRAGTAINTEAFF
few TRBJ1-5 TRBV6-2/TRBV6-3 - TGTGCCAGCAGTTACTTAGCAGGGTATCGCAATCAGCCCCAGCATTTT CASSYLAGYRNQPQHF
many TRBJ2-1 TRBV12-3/TRBV12-4 - TGTGCCAGCACCCACCCGGGCCTGCCCTGGAATGAGCAGTTCTTC CASTHPGLPWNEQFF
many TRBJ2-5 TRBV29-1 - TGCAGCCCATTGACCAGAGAGGAGACCCAGTACTTC CSPLTREETQYF
- TRBJ1-4 TRBV12-3/TRBV12-4 TRBD1 TGTGCCAGCAGCACCCCGCCCGGACAGGGGAGGTCAAAACTGTTTTTT CASSTPPGQGRSKLFF
- TRBJ2-1 TRBV7-2 - TGTGCCAGCAGCTTAGTTCTCGAGCAGTTCTTC CASSLVLEQFF
many TRBJ1-5 TRBV20-1 TRBD1 TGCAGTGCTAGAGATAGGGCAGGACAGGGGATTATGGCCCAGCATTTT CSARDRAGQGIMAQHF
- TRBJ2-1 TRBV29-1 - TGCAGCGTCGGGGACTTGGGCGATGAGCAGTTCTTC CSVGDLGDEQFF
many TRBJ1-5 TRBV20-1 - TGCAGTGCTAGAACGAACAGCATCAATCAGCCCCAGCATTTT CSARTNSINQPQHF
many TRBJ2-1 TRBV25-1 - TGTGCCAGCAGTGACCCAGTCTATCAGTTCTTC CASSDPVYQFF
few TRBJ1-1 TRBV7-9 - TGTGCCAGCAGCCTGACAGCCGTTGAAGCTTTCTTT CASSLTAVEAFF
many TRBJ2-5 TRBV11-2 TRBD2 TGTGCCAGCAGCGCGGGAGTGGGGCCAGAGACCCAGTACTTC CASSAGVGPETQYF
- TRBJ2-2 TRBV3-1 - TGTGCCAGCAGCCAAGAAAGCGGTCCGGCCGGGGAGCTGTTTTTT CASSQESGPAGELFF
- TRBJ2-3 TRBV6-1 - TGTGCCAGCGGGTTCGGGGGCACAGATACGCAGTATTTT CASGFGGTDTQYF
- TRBJ2-3 TRBV2 - TGTGCCAGCAAGGCGGCGGGTTTCACAGATACGCAGTATTTT CASKAAGFTDTQYF
many TRBJ2-3 TRBV12-3/TRBV12-4 TRBD2 TGTGCCAGCAGTTTGGCTAGCGGGAGATCAGATACGCAGTATTTT CASSLASGRSDTQYF